What follows is one T cell receptor beta chain and its context. Its antigen is unidentified. The assay was immunoSEQ multiplex PCR, and TCRdb's table has in-frame clones only and misses some. The table records 250,000 to 300,000 clones, about 89% of them present only once. Treatment defined: 19 received Ad26.COV2.S at low or high dose, single or two shots; 5 received placebo; per-sample allocation not given. Day 63 after the first vaccine or placebo injection was the time point for sampling. This sample was taken from a study of Ad26.COV2.S vaccination and SARS-CoV-2 variants. As for the study in general: Once, or twice with 56 days between doses, Ad26.COV2.S was given intramuscularly. Regarding the study as a whole: Vaccinated individuals (as opposed to placebo recipients) had higher spike-specific TCR breadth. Using TCR breadth and depth analyses may have led to underestimated total T cell responses.

Trimming stripped 0 bases from V and 6 bases from J, with 11 bases between. This CDR3 comprises 14 residues. CDR1 is SGHAT and CDR2 is FQNNGV in the germline V gene. The rearrangement uses TRBV11-2 and TRBJ1-2, with a possible D match to TRBD1 (5 bases). This material consisted of peripheral blood, taken in a trial of Ad26.COV2.S vaccine versus placebo. The receptor was derived from a person between 18 and 65 years old who received the Ad26.COV2.S COVID-19 vaccine or a placebo. The CDR3 DNA follows: TGTGCCAGCAGCTTAGATCACGGGGGGGATGGCTACACCTTC. This codes for CASSLDHGGDGYTF.